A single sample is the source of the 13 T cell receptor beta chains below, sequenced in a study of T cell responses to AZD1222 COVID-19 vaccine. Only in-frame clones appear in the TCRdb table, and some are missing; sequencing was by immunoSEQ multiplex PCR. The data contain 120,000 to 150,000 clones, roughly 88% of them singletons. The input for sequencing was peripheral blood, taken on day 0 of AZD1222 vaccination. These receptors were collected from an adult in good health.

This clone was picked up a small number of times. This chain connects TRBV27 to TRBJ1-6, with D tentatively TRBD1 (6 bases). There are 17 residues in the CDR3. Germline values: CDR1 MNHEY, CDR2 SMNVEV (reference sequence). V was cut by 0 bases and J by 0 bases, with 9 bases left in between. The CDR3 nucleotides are TGTGCCAGCAGTTTATCGACAGGTAGCTCCTATAATTCACCCCTCCACTTT. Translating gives CASSLSTGSSYNSPLHF.

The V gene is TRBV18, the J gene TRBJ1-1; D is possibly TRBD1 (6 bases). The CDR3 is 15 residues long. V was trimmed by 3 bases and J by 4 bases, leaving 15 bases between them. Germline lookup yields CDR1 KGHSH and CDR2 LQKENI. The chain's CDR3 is CASSPDSGAGTEAFF. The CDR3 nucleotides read TGTGCCAGCTCACCGGATTCAGGGGCGGGCACTGAAGCTTTCTTT.

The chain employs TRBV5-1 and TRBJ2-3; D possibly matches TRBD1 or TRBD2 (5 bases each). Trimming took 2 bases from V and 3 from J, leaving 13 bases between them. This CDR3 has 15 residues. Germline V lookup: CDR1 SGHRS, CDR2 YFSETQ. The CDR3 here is CASSLGDPTTDTQYF. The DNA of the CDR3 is TGCGCCAGCAGCTTAGGGGACCCAACTACAGATACGCAGTATTTT.

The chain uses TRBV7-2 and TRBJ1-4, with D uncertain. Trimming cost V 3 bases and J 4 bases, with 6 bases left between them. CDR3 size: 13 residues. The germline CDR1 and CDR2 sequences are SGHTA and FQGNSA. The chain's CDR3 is CASSFYLNEKLFF. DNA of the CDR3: TGTGCCAGCAGCTTTTACCTTAATGAAAAACTGTTTTTT.

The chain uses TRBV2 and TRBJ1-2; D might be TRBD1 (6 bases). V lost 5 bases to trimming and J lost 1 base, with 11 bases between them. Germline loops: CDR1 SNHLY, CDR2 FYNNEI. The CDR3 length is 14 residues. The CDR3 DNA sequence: TGTGCCAGCAGTAACAGGGAGCTTAACTATGGCTACACCTTC. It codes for CASSNRELNYGYTF. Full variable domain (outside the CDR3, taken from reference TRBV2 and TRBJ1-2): EPEVTQTPSHQVTQMGQEVILRCVPISNHLYFYWYRQILGQKVEFLVSFYNNEISEKSEIFDDQFSVERPDGSNFTLKIRSTKLEDSAMYFCASSNRELNYGYTFGSGTRLTVV.

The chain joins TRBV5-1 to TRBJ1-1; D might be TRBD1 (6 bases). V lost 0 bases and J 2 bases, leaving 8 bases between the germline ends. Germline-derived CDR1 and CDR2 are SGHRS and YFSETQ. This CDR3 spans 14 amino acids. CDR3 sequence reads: CASSLGTDNTEAFF. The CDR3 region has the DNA TGCGCCAGCAGCTTGGGGACAGATAACACTGAAGCTTTCTTT.

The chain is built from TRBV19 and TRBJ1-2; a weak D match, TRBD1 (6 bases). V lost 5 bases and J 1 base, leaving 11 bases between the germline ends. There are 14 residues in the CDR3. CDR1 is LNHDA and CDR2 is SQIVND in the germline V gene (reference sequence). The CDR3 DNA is TGTGCCAGTAGTCCGGGACACCTTAACTATGGCTACACCTTC. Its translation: CASSPGHLNYGYTF.

In DNA, the CDR3 is TGTGCCAGCAGCTTAGGGGCCTTTTTGAACCATGGCTACACCTTC. Encoded protein: CASSLGAFLNHGYTF. The gene calls are TRBV7-2 and TRBJ1-2, with D hard to call. V was cut by 1 base and J by 6 bases, with 15 bases left in between. The germline V gene encodes CDR1 SGHTA and CDR2 FQGNSA. The length of the CDR3 is 15 residues. Full variable domain (outside the CDR3, taken from reference TRBV7-2 and TRBJ1-2): GAGVSQSPSNKVTEKGKDVELRCDPISGHTALYWYRQSLGQGLEFLIYFQGNSAPDKSGLPSDRFSAERTGGSVSTLTIQRTQQEDSAVYLCASSLGAFLNHGYTFGSGTRLTVV.

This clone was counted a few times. CDR3 sequence: CASSLVGQAETQYF. The CDR3 DNA is TGTGCCAGCAGCTTGGTTGGCCAGGCAGAGACCCAGTACTTC. The chain couples TRBV5-8 to TRBJ2-5; D not resolved. This CDR3 spans 14 amino acids. Looked up from germline, CDR1 is SGHTS and CDR2 is YDEGEE. Trimming pared 0 bases from V and 4 bases from J, leaving 10 bases between. The full variable domain, rest sourced from reference TRBV5-8 and TRBJ2-5, is EAGVTQSPTHLIKTRGQQATLRCSPISGHTSVYWYQQALGLGLQFLLWYDEGEERNRGNFPPRFSGRQFPNYSSELNVNALELEDSALYLCASSLVGQAETQYFGPGTRLLVL.

The CDR3 region has the DNA TGTGCCAGCAGTTACAGGGACGGCCTTTGGAATCAGCCCCAGCATTTT. As protein: CASSYRDGLWNQPQHF. J is TRBJ1-5 and V is TRBV6-2 or TRBV6-3; the D gene is possibly TRBD1 (5 bases). The CDR3 runs 16 residues. The germline CDR1 and CDR2 sequences are MNHEY and SVGEGT. V lost 2 bases, J lost 4 bases, and 15 bases lay in between.

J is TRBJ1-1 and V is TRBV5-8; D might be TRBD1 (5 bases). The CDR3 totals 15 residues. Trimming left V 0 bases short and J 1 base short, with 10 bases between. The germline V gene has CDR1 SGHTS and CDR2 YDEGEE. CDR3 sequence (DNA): TGTGCCAGCAGCTTGGCGGGACTCAAGAACACTGAAGCTTTCTTT. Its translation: CASSLAGLKNTEAFF.

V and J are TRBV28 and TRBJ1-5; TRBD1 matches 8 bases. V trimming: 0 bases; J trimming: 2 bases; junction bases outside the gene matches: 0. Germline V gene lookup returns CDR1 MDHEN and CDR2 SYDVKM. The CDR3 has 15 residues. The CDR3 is CASSLWTGGNQPQHF. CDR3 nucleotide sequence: TGTGCCAGCAGTTTATGGACAGGGGGCAATCAGCCCCAGCATTTT. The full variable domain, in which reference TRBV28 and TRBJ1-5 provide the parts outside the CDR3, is DVKVTQSSRYLVKRTGEKVFLECVQDMDHENMFWYRQDPGLGLRLIYFSYDVKMKEKGDIPEGYSVSREKKERFSLILESASTNQTSMYLCASSLWTGGNQPQHFGDGTRLSIL.

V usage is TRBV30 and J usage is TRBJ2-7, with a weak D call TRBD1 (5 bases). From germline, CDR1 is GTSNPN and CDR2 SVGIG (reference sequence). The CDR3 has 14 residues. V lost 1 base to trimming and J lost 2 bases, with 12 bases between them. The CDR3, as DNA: TGTGCCTGGAGTGGTAACAGGCTGCCCTACGAGCAGTACTTC. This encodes CAWSGNRLPYEQYF.